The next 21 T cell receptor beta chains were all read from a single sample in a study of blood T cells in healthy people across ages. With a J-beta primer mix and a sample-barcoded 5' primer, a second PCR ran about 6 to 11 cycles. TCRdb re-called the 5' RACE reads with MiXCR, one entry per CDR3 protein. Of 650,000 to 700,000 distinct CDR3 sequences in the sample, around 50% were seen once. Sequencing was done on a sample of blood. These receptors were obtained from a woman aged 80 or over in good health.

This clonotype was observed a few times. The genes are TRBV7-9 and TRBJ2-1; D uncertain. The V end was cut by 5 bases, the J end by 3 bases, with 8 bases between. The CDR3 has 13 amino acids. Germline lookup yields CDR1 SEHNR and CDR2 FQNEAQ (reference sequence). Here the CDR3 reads CASSVESYNEQFF. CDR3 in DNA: TGTGCCAGCAGCGTAGAAAGCTACAATGAGCAGTTCTTC.

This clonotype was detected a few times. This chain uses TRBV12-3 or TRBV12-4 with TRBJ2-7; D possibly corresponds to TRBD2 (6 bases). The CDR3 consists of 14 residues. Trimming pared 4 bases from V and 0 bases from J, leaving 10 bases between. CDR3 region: CASSSRRVSYEQYF. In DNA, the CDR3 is TGTGCCAGCAGTTCCAGGAGGGTCTCCTACGAGCAGTACTTC.

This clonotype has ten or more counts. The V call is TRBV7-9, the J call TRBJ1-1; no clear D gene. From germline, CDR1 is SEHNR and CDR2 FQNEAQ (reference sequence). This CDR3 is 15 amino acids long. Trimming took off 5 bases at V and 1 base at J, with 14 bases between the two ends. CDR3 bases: TGTGCCAGCAGCCCACCCGGGCATTCGAACACTGAAGCTTTCTTT. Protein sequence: CASSPPGHSNTEAFF.

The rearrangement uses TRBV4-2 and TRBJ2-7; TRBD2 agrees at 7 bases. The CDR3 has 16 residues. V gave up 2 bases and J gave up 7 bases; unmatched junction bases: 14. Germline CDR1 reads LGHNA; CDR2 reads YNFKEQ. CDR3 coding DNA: TGTGCCAGCAGCCAACCTCACGGGGAGGGGCCAAATGAGCAGTACTTC. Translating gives CASSQPHGEGPNEQYF.

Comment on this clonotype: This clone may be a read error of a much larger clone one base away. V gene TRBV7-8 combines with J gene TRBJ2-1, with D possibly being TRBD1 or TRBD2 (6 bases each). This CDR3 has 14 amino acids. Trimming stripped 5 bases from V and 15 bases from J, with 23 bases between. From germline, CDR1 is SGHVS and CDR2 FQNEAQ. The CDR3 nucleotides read TGTGCCAGCAGCCCCCGTTCAAAGGGGGGTCAAGGGTTCTTC. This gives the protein CASSPRSKGGQGFF.

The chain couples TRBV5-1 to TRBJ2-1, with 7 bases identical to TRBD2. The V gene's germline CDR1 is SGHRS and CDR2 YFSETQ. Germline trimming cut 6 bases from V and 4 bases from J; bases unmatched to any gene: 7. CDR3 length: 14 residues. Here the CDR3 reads CASTGDYPYNEQFF. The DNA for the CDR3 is TGCGCCAGCACTGGGGACTATCCTTACAATGAGCAGTTCTTC.

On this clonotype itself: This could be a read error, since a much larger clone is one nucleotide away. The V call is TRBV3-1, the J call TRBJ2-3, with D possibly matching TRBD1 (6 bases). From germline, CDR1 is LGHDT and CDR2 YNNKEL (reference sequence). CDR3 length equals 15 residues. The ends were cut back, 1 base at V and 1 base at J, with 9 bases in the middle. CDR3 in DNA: TGTGCCAGCAGCCAAGGGGCAGGGGGCACAGATACGCAGTATTTT. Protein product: CASSQGAGGTDTQYF.

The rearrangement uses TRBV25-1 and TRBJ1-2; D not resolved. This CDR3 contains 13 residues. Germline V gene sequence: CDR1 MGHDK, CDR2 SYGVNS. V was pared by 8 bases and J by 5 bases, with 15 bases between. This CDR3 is CASHQYGDYGYTF. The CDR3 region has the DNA TGTGCCAGCCACCAGTACGGGGATTATGGCTACACCTTC.

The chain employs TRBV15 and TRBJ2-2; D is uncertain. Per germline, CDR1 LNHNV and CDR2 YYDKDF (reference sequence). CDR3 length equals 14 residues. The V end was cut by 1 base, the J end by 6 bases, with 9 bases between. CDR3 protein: CATSRVRVPGELFF. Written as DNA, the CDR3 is TGTGCCACCAGCAGAGTGCGAGTGCCCGGGGAGCTGTTTTTT.

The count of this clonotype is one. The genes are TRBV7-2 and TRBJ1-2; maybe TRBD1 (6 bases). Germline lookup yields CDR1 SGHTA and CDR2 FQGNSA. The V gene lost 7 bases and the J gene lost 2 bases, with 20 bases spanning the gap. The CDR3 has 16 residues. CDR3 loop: CASNPMGGPVNYGYTF. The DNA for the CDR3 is TGTGCCAGCAACCCAATGGGGGGCCCCGTCAACTATGGCTACACCTTC.

DNA for the CDR3: TGTGCCAGCAGCTTAGCAGTCGGAGCTAGCGGGACCTCCTACGAGCAGTACTTC. Translation: CASSLAVGASGTSYEQYF. The chain carries TRBV7-2 and TRBJ2-7, with 9 bases lining up with TRBD2. Germline V lookup: CDR1 SGHTA, CDR2 FQGNSA. This CDR3 comprises 18 residues. The J segment lost 0 bases and the V segment lost 0 bases, leaving 9 bases of the junction unmatched.

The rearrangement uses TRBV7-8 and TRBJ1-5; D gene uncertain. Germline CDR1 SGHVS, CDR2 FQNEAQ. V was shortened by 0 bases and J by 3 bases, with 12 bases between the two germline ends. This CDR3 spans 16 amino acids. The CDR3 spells CASSLADNINNQPQHF. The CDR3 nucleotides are TGTGCCAGCAGCTTAGCTGACAACATCAACAATCAGCCCCAGCATTTT.

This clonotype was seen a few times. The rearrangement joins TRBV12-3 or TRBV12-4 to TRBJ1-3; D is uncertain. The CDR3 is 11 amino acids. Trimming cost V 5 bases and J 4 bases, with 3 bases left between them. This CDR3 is CASSQGNTIYF. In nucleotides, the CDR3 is TGTGCCAGCAGTCAAGGAAACACCATATATTTT.

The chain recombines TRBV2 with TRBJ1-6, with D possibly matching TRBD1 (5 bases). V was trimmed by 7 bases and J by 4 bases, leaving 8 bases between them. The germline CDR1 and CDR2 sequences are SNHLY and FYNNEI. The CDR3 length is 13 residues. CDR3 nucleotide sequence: TGTGCCAGCAAAGGGGATTATAATTCACCCCTCCACTTT. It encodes CASKGDYNSPLHF.

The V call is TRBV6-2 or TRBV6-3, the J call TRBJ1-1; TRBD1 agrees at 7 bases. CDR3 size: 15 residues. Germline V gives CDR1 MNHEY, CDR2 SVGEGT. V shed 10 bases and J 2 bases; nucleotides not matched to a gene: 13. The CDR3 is CATIDLQGFNTEAFF. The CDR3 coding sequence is TGTGCCACCATCGACCTACAGGGGTTTAACACTGAAGCTTTCTTT.

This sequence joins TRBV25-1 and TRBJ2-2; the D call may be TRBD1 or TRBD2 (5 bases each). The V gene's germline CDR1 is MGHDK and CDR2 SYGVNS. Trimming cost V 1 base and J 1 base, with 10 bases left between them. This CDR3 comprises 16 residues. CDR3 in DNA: TGTGCCAGCAGTGAATGGGGGACGAAGAACACCGGGGAGCTGTTTTTT. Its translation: CASSEWGTKNTGELFF.

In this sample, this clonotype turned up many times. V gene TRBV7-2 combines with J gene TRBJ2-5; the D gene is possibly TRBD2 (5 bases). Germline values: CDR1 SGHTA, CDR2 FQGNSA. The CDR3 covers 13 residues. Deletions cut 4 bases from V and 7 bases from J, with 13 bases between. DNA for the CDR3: TGTGCCAGCAGCTCTTTCTACCGGGGGACCCAGTACTTC. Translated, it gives CASSSFYRGTQYF.

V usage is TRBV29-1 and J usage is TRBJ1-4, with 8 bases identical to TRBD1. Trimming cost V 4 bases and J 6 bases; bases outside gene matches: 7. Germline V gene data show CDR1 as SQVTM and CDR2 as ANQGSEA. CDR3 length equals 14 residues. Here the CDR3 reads CSVVVRGRDEKLFF. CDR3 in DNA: TGCAGCGTTGTTGTCAGGGGGCGGGATGAAAAACTGTTTTTT.

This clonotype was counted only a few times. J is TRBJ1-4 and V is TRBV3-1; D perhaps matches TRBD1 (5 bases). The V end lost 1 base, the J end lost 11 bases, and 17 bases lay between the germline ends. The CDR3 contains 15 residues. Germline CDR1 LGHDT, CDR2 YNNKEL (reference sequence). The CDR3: CASSQGGTGNVKLFF. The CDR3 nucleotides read TGTGCCAGCAGCCAAGGGGGGACGGGCAATGTGAAACTGTTTTTT.

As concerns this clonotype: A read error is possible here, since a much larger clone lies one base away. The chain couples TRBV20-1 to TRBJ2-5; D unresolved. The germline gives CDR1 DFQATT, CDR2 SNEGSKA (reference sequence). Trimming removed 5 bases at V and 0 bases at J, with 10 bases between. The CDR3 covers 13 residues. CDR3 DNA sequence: TGCAGTGCTGGTTCGGCGTACCAAGAGACCCAGTACTTC. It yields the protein CSAGSAYQETQYF.

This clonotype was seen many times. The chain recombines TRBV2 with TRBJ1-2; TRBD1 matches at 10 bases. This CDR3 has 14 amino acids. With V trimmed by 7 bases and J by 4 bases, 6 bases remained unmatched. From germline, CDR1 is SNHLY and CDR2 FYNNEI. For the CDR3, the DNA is TGTGCCAGCATCCAGACAGGGGGCGGCTATGGCTACACCTTC. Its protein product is CASIQTGGGYGYTF.